Sequencing of this TCR beta chain was carried out in a study of T cell responses to AZD1222 COVID-19 vaccine. For the study at large: Timing groups of about 4 and about 12 weeks for second doses were pooled.

About this clone itself: Its specificity is not known.

Germline V CDR1 and CDR2: MNHEY, SVGEGT. The CDR3 is made up of 12 amino acids. V lost 3 bases and J lost 5, with 8 bases in between. Overall study results and limits: Every sample of the repertoires postdated the peak T cell response. Distributed over spike, vaccine-associated CD4 TCRs predominated at 160-218 and 743-854.

TCRdb keeps only in-frame clones here, not all; method: immunoSEQ multiplex PCR. The sample yields 100,000 to 150,000 clones, around 91% seen once. The gene calls are TRBV6-2 or TRBV6-3 and TRBJ2-7; unclear D gene. The receptor was derived from an adult in good health. The source material was peripheral blood, sampled on day 0 of AZD1222 vaccination. The CDR3 nucleotides read TGTGCCAGCAGTTATCCCGCGGACGAGCAGTACTTC. This sequence encodes CASSYPADEQYF.